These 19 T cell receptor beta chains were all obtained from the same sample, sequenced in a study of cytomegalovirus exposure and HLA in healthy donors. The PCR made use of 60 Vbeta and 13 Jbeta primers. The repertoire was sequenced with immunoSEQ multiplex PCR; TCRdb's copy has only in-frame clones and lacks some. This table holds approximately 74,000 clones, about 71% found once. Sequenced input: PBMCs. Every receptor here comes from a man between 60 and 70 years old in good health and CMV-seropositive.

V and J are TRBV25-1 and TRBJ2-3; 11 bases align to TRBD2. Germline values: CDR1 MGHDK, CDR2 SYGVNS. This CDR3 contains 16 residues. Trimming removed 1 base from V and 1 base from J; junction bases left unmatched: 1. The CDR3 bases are TGTGCCAGCAGTGAATTAGCGGGGGGGGGCACAGATACGCAGTATTTT. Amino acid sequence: CASSELAGGGTDTQYF.

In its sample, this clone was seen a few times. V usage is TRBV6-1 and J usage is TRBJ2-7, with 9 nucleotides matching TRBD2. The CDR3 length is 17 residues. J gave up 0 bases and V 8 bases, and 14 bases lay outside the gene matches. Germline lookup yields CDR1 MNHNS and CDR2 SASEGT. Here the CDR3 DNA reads TGTGCCAGCCGTGGTGGGCGAGGGACTAGCTACTCCTACGAGCAGTACTTC. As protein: CASRGGRGTSYSYEQYF.

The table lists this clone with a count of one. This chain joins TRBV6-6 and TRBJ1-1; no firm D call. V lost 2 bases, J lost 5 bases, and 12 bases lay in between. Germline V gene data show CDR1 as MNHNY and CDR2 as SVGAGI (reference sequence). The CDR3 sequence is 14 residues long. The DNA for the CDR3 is TGTGCCAGCAGTTACCGTGCCAAACAGACTGAAGCTTTCTTT. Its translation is CASSYRAKQTEAFF.

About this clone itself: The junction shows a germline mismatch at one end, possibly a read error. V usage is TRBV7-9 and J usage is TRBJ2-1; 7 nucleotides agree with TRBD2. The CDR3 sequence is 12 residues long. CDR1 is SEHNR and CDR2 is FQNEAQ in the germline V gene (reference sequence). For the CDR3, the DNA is TGTTCCAGCAGTACTAGCGTTTACGAGCAGTTCTTC. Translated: CSSSTSVYEQFF.

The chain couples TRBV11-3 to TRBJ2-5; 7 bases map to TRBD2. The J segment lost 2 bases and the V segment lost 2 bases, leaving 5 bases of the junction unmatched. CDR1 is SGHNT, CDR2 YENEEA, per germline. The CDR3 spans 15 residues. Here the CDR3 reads CASSLSQGGQETQYF. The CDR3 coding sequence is TGTGCCAGCAGCTTATCGCAGGGAGGGCAAGAGACCCAGTACTTC.

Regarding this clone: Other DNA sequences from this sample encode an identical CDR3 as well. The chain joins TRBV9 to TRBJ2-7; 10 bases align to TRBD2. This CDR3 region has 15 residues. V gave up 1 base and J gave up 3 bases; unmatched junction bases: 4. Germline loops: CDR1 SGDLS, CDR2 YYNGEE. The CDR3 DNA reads TGTGCCAGCAGCGTAAACCCTAGCGGGGGCTACGAGCAGTACTTC. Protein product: CASSVNPSGGYEQYF.

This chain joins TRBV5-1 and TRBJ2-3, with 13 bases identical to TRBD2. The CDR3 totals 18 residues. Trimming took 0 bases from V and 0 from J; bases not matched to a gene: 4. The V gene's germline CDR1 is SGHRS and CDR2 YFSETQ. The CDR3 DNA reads TGCGCCAGCAGCTTGGAAGGACTAGCGGGGGCCAGCACAGATACGCAGTATTTT. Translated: CASSLEGLAGASTDTQYF.

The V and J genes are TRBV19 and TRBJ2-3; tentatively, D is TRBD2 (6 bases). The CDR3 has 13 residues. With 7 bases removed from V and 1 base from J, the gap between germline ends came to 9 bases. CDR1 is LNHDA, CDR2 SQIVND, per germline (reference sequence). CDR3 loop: CASTKRGTDTQYF. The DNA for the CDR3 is TGTGCCAGTACAAAGCGGGGCACAGATACGCAGTATTTT.

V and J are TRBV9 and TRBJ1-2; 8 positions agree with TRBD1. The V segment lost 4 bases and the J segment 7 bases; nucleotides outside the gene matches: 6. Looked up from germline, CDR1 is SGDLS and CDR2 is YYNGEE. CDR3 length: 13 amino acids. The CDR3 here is CASSTQDRAGYTF. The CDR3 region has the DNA TGTGCCAGCAGCACTCAGGACAGGGCTGGCTACACCTTC.

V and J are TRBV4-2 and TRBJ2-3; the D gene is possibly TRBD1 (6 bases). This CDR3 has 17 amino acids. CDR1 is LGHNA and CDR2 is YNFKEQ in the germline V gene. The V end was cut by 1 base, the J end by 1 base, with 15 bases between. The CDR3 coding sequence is TGTGCCAGCAGCCAAGGGAGTCAGGGGCAAGGCACAGATACGCAGTATTTT. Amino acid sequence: CASSQGSQGQGTDTQYF.

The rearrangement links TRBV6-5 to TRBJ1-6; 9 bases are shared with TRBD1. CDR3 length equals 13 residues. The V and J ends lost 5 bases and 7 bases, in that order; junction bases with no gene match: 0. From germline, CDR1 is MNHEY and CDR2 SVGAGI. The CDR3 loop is CASSTGGNSPLHF. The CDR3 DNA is TGTGCCAGCAGTACAGGGGGCAATTCACCCCTCCACTTT.

CDR3 bases: TGTGCCAGCAGAAAAGGGACAGGGACTGAAAAACTGTTTTTT. Its protein is CASRKGTGTEKLFF. The chain links TRBV6-5 to TRBJ1-4, with 9 bases fitting TRBD1. The CDR3 has 14 residues. CDR1 is MNHEY, CDR2 SVGAGI, per germline. With 6 bases clipped from V and 7 bases from J, the junction kept 6 bases outside the gene matches.

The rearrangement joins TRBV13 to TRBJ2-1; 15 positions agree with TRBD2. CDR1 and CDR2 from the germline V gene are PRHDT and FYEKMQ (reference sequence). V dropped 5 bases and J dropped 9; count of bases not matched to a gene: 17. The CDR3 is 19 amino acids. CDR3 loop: CASSPTLGTSGGTRGEQFF. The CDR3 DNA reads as TGTGCCAGCAGCCCTACCCTGGGGACTAGCGGGGGGACCCGGGGTGAGCAGTTCTTC.

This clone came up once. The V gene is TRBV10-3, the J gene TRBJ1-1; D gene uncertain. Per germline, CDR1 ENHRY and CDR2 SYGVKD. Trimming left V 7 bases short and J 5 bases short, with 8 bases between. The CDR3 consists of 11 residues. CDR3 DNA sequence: TGTGCCATCACCTCCGGGACTGAAGCTTTCTTT. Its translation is CAITSGTEAFF.

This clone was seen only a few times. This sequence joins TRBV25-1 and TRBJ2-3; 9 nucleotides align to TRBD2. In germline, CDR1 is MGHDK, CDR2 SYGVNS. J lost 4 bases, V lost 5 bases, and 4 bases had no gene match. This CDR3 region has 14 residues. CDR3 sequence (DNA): TGTGCCAGCAGTCCCAGCGGGGGGTCAGATACGCAGTATTTT. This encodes CASSPSGGSDTQYF. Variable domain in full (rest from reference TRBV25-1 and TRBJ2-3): EADIYQTPRYLVIGTGKKITLECSQTMGHDKMYWYQQDPGMELHLIHYSYGVNSTEKGDLSSESTVSRIRTEHFPLTLESARPSHTSQYLCASSPSGGSDTQYFGPGTRLTVL.

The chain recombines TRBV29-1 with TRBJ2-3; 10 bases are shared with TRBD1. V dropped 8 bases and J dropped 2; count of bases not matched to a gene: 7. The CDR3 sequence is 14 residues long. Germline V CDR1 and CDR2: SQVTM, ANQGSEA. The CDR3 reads CSSGQGRSTDTQYF. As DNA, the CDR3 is TGCAGCTCGGGACAGGGGAGGTCCACAGATACGCAGTATTTT.

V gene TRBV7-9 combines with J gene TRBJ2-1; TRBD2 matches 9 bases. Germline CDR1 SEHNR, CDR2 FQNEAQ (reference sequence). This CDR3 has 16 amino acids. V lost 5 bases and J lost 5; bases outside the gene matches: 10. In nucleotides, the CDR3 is TGTGCCAGCAGCCCCGGACTAGCGCTAAGGAACAATGAGCAGTTCTTC. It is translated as CASSPGLALRNNEQFF.

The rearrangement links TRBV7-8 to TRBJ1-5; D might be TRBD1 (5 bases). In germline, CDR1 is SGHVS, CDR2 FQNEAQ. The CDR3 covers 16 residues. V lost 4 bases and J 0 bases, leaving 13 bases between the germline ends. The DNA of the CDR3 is TGTGCCAGCAGCTCGCTCGTCGGACATAGCAATCAGCCCCAGCATTTT. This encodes CASSSLVGHSNQPQHF.

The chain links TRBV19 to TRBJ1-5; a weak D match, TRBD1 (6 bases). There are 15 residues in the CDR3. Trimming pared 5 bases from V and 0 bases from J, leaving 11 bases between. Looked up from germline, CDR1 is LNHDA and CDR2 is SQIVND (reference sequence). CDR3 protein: CASSSATGSNQPQHF. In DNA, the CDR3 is TGTGCCAGTAGTTCTGCGACAGGTAGCAATCAGCCCCAGCATTTT.